The 10 T cell receptor beta chains below come from one sample, sequenced in a study of T cell responses to AZD1222 COVID-19 vaccine (dated by TCRdb to the early 2020s). Libraries came from the immunoSEQ multiplex PCR assay. The table comes from immuneACCESS by way of TCRdb, which keeps in-frame sequences with V and J called. Part of the clones is missing from these tables; in studies checked, under half for an unresolved V gene and the rest for unknown reasons. The sample table records 100,000 to 150,000 clones; about 89% of these occur just once. The top ten clonotypes cover under 35% of the sample. Per the publication, the time point label means: baseline before first vaccination. The source was peripheral blood, collected on day 0 of AZD1222 vaccination. The receptor source for this set is an adult in good health.

The chain uses TRBV6-5 and TRBJ2-5; possible D gene TRBD2, 5 bases. CDR1 and CDR2 from the germline V gene are MNHEY and SVGAGI. This CDR3 comprises 15 residues. V gave up 8 bases and J gave up 5 bases, with 21 bases separating them. CDR3 bases: TGTGCCAGCTACCCCCTTGGGCCGGGCGGGGAGACCCAGTACTTC. The encoded protein is CASYPLGPGGETQYF.

The gene calls are TRBV15 and TRBJ1-4; tentatively, D is TRBD1 (6 bases). The V gene lost 9 bases and the J gene lost 6 bases, with 14 bases spanning the gap. This CDR3 has 13 residues. Germline V gene lookup returns CDR1 LNHNV and CDR2 YYDKDF (reference sequence). The CDR3 sequence: CATQQGNYEKLFF. CDR3 nucleotide sequence: TGTGCCACTCAACAGGGCAATTATGAAAAACTGTTTTTT.

The chain is built from TRBV5-1 and TRBJ1-5; possible D gene TRBD1, 5 bases. The CDR3 spans 16 residues. V was cut by 0 bases and J by 2 bases, with 12 bases left in between. The germline CDR1 and CDR2 sequences are SGHRS and YFSETQ. CDR3 DNA: TGCGCCAGCAGCTTGGGGGCGCAGGGAGGCAATCAGCCCCAGCATTTT. Translation gives CASSLGAQGGNQPQHF.

The chain couples TRBV5-1 to TRBJ1-4; 9 bases agree with TRBD1. This CDR3 is 16 amino acids long. Germline V CDR1 and CDR2: SGHRS, YFSETQ. Germline trimming cut 4 bases from V and 2 bases from J; bases unmatched to any gene: 6. In DNA, the CDR3 is TGCGCCAGCAGCGTAACAGGGGGCCTCACTAATGAAAAACTGTTTTTT. It yields the protein CASSVTGGLTNEKLFF.

This chain uses TRBV9 with TRBJ2-2, with TRBD2 matching 13 bases. Per germline, CDR1 SGDLS and CDR2 YYNGEE. V dropped 7 bases and J dropped 6; count of bases not matched to a gene: 6. The CDR3 totals 15 residues. This CDR3 reads CASGGTSGIAGELFF. CDR3 sequence (DNA): TGTGCCAGCGGCGGGACTAGCGGGATTGCCGGGGAGCTGTTTTTT.

This chain joins TRBV4-2 and TRBJ2-1, with TRBD1 matching 9 bases. The CDR3 loop spans 14 amino acids. The germline CDR1 and CDR2 sequences are LGHNA and YNFKEQ. V was clipped by 1 base and J by 12 bases; unmatched bases: 7. The CDR3 protein is CASSQGTGAGGQFF. The DNA of the CDR3 is TGTGCCAGCAGCCAAGGGACAGGGGCTGGGGGGCAGTTCTTC.

The chain employs TRBV7-2 and TRBJ1-2; possible D gene TRBD1, 5 bases. Germline V gene data show CDR1 as SGHTA and CDR2 as FQGNSA. There are 12 residues in the CDR3. Between the trimmed V and J ends, which lost 1 base and 8 bases, there was a span of 8 bases. The chain's CDR3 is CASSLGAGGYTF. The CDR3 region has the DNA TGTGCCAGCAGCTTAGGAGCAGGGGGCTACACCTTC.

The rearrangement uses TRBV19 and TRBJ2-1; the D gene is possibly TRBD2 (5 bases). CDR3 size: 14 residues. Germline CDR1 and CDR2: LNHDA and SQIVND (reference sequence). The V end lost 3 bases, the J end lost 9 bases, and 15 bases lay between the germline ends. CDR3 nucleotides: TGTGCCAGTAGTATTCGTTCCGGGAAGACTGAGCAGTTCTTC. This translates into CASSIRSGKTEQFF. The full variable domain, completed using reference TRBV19 and TRBJ2-1, is DGGITQSPKYLFRKEGQNVTLSCEQNLNHDAMYWYRQDPGQGLRLIYYSQIVNDFQKGDIAEGYSVSREKKESFPLTVTSAQKNPTAFYLCASSIRSGKTEQFFGPGTRLTVL.

The rearrangement uses TRBV7-2 and TRBJ2-7; D tentatively fits TRBD1 or TRBD2 (5 bases each). V lost 0 bases to trimming and J lost 5 bases, with 17 bases between them. Germline CDR1 is SGHTA and CDR2 is FQGNSA. The CDR3 extends over 16 amino acids. This CDR3 reads CASSLALNGGINEQYF. The CDR3, as DNA: TGTGCCAGCAGCTTAGCACTGAATGGGGGTATTAACGAGCAGTACTTC.

The V gene is TRBV2, the J gene TRBJ2-5; tentative D call: TRBD1 (5 bases). Germline values: CDR1 SNHLY, CDR2 FYNNEI. CDR3 size: 14 residues. With 0 bases removed from V and 3 bases from J, the gap between germline ends came to 8 bases. The CDR3 region is CASSEAGREETQYF. The CDR3 DNA sequence: TGTGCCAGCAGTGAAGCGGGCAGGGAAGAGACCCAGTACTTC.